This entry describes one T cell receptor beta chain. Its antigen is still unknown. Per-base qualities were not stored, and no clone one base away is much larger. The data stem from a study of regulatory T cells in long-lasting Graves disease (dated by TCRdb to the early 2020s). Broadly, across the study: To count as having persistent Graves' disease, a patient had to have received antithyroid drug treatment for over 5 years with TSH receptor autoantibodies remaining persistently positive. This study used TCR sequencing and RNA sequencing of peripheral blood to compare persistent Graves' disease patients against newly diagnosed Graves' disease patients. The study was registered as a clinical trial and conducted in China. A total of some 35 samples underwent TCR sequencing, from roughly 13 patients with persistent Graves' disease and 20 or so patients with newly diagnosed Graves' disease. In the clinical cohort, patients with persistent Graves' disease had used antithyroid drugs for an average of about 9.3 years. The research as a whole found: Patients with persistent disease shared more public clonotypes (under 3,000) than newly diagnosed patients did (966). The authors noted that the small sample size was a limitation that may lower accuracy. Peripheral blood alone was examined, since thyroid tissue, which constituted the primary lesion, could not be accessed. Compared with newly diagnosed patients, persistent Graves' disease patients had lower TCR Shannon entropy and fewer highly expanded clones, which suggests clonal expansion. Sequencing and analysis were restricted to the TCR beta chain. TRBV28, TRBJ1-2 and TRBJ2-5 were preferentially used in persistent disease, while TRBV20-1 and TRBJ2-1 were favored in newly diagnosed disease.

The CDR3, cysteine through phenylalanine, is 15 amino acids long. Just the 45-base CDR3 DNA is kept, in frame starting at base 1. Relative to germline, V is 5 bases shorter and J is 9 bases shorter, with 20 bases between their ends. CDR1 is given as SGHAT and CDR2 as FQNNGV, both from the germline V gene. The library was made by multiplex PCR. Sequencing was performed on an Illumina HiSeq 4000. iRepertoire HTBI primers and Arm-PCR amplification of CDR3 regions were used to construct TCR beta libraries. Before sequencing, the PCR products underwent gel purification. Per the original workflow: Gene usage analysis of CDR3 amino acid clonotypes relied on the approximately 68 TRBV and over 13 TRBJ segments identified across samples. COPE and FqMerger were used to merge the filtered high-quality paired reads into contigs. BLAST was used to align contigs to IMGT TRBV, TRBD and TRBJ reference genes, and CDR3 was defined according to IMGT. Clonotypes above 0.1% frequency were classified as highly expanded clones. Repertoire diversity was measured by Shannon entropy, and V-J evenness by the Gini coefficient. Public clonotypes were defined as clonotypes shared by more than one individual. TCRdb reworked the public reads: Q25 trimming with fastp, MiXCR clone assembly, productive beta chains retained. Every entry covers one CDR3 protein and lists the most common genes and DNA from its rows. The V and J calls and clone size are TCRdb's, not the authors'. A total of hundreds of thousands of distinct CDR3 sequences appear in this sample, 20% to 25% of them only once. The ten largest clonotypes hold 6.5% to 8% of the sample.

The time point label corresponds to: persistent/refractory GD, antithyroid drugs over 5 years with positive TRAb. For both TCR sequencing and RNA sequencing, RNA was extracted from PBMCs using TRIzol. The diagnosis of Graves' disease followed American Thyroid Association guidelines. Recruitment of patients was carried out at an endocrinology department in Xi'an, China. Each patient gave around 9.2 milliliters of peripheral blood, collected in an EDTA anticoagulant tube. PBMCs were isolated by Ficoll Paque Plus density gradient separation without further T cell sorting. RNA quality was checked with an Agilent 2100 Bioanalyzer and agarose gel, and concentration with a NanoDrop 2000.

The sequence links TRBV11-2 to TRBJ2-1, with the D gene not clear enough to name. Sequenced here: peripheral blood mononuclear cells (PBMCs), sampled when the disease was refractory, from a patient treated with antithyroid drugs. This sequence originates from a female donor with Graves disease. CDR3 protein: CASSPSGGANPEQFF. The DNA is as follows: TGTGCCAGCAGCCCCTCGGGCGGCGCCAATCCTGAGCAGTTCTTC. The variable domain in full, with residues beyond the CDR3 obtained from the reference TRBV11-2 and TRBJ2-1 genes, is EAGVAQSPRYKIIEKRQSVAFWCNPISGHATLYWYQQILGQGPKLLIQFQNNGVVDDSQLPKDRFSAERLKGVDSTLKIQPAKLEDSAVYLCASSPSGGANPEQFFGPGTRLTVL.